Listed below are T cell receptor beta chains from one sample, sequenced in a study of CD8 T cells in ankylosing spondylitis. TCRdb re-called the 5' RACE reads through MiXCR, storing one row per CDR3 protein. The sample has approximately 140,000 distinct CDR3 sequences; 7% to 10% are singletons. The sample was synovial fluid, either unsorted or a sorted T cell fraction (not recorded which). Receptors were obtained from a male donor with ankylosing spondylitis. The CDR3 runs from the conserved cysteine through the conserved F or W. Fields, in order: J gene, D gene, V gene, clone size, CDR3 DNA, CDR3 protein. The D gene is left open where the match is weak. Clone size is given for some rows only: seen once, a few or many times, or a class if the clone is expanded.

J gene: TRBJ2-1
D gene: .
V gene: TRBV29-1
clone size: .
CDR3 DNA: TGCAGCGCTTCGTGGACTGAGGACAATGAGCAGTTCTTC
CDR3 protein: CSASWTEDNEQFF

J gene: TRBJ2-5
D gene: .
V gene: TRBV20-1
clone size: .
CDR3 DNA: TGCAGTGCTACAAGGGGGACCCAGTACTTC
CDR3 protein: CSATRGTQYF

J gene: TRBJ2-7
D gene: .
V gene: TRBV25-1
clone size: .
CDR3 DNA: TGTGCCAGCAGTGAATGGAGAGGCAGGGGTACCTACGAGCAGTACTTC
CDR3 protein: CASSEWRGRGTYEQYF

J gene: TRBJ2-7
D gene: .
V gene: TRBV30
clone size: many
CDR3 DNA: TGTGCCTGGAGTTCCCAGAACATCTACGAGCAGTACTTC
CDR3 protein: CAWSSQNIYEQYF

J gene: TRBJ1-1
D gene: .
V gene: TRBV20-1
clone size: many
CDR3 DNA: TGCAGTGCTACGGGGGGAGTGAACACTGAAGCTTTCTTT
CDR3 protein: CSATGGVNTEAFF

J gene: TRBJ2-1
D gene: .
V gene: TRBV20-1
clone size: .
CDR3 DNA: TGCAGTGCTAGAGGATGGCGGGCCTCCTACAATGAGCAGTTCTTC
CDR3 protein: CSARGWRASYNEQFF

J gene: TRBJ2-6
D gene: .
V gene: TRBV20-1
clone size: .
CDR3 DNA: TGCAGTGCTAGATTATCAGGTCCCGGCAACGTCCTGACTTTC
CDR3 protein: CSARLSGPGNVLTF

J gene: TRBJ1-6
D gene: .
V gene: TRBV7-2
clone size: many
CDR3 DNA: TGTGCCAGCAGCTTCCGTCCTCCCAGTGACCTCCACTTT
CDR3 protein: CASSFRPPSDLHF

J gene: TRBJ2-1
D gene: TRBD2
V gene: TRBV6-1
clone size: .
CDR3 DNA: TGTGCCAGCAATCCGGGACTAGCCTCGAATGAGCAGTTCTTC
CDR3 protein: CASNPGLASNEQFF

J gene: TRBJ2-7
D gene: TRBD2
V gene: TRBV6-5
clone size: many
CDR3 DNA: TGTGCCAGCAGTTACTCTAGCGGGACCTACGAGCAGTACTTC
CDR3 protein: CASSYSSGTYEQYF

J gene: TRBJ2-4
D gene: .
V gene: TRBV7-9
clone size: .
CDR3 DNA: TGTGCCAGCAGCTTAGGGGCATACATTCAGTACTTC
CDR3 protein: CASSLGAYIQYF

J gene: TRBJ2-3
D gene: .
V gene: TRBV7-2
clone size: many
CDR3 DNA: TGTGCCAGCAGCTTAGCGGGGGCAGATACGCAGTATTTT
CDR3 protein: CASSLAGADTQYF

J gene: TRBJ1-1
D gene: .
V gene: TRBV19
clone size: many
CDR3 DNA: TGTGCCAGTCACCTAGACACTGAAGCTTTCTTT
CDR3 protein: CASHLDTEAFF

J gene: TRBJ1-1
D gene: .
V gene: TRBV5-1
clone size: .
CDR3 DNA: TGCGCCAGCAGCTCGGGCTGGAACACTGAAGCTTTCTTT
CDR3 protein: CASSSGWNTEAFF

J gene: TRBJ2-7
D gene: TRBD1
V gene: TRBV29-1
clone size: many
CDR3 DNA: TGCAGCGTTGTAGGACAGGGGGGTGAGCAGTACTTC
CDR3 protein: CSVVGQGGEQYF

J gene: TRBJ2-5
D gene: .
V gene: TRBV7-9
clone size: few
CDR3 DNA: TGTGCCAGCAGCTTAGTCTTAGAGACCCAGTACTTC
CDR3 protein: CASSLVLETQYF

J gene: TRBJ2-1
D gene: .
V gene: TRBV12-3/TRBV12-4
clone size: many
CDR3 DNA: TGTGCCAGCAGCCAAGGAAGGGGTAGCGAGAATGAGCAGTTCTTC
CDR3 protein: CASSQGRGSENEQFF

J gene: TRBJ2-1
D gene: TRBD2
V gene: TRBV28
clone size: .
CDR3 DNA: TGTGCCAGCGGAGGACTAGGCCCGAGCTCCTACAATGAGCAGTTCTTC
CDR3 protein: CASGGLGPSSYNEQFF

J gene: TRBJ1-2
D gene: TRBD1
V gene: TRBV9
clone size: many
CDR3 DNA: TGTGCCAGCAGCTTCGGGACAGGGGCTAACTATGGCTACACCTTC
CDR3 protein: CASSFGTGANYGYTF

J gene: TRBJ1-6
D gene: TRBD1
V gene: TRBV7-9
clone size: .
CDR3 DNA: TGTGCCAGCAGCTTAGGACAGGGAAATAATTCACCCCTCCACTTT
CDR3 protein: CASSLGQGNNSPLHF

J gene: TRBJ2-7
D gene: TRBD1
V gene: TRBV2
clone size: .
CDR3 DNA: TGTGCCAGCAGTCTACAGGGGATTGAGCAGTACTTC
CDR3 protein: CASSLQGIEQYF

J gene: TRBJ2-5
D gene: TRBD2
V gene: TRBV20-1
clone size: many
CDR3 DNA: TGCAGTGCTAGACCCTTAGCGGGGACAACCCAGTACTTC
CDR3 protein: CSARPLAGTTQYF

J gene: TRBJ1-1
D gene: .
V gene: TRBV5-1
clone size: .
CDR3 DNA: TGCGCCAGCAGCTTGATTTTAGGGGACACTGAAGCTTTCTTT
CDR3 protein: CASSLILGDTEAFF

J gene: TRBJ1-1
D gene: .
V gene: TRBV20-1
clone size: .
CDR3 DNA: TGCAGTGCTATACCTCATTTTTCTGAAGCTTTCTTT
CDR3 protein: CSAIPHFSEAFF

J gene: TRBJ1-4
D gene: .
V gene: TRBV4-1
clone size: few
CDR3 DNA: TGCGCCAGCAGCCATGACCGGGGCCGGACTAAATGGGGAGGACTGTTTTTT
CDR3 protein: CASSHDRGRTKWGGLFF

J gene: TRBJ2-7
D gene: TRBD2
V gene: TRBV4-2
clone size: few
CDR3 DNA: TGTGCCAGCAGCCGCGAACCGGGACTAGAGTACGAGCAGTACTTC
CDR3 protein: CASSREPGLEYEQYF

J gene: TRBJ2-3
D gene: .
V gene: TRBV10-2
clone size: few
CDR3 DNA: TGCGCCAGCAGTGACGGGCGGGTTAGCACAGATACGCAGTATTTT
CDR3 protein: CASSDGRVSTDTQYF

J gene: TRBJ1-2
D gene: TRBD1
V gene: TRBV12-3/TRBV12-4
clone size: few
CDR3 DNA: TGTGCCAGCATCCGAGGGGGCGACTATGGCTACACCTTC
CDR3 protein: CASIRGGDYGYTF

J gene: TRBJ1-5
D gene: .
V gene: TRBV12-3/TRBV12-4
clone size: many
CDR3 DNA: TGTGCCAGCAGTTTGGGCAATCAGCCCCAGCATTTT
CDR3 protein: CASSLGNQPQHF

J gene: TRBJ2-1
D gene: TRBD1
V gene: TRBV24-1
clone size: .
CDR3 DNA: TGTGCCACAGCGACAGGGGGGTTCTACAATGAGCAGTTCTTC
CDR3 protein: CATATGGFYNEQFF

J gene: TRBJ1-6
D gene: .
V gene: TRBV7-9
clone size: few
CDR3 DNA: TGTGCCAGCAGCTTAGCCAAGGGGATTTCACCCCTCCACTTT
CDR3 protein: CASSLAKGISPLHF

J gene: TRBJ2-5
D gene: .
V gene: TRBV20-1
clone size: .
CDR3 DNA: TGCAGTGCTAGTAGGCAGGGGTTGGAGACCCAGTACTTC
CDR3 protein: CSASRQGLETQYF

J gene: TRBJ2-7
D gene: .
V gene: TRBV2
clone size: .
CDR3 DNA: TGTGCCAGCAGCCCCGGTGCGCGGGCCTACGAGCAGTACTTC
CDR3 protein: CASSPGARAYEQYF

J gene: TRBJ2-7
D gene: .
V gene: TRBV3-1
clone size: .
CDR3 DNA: TGTGCCAGCAGCCAAGGTGGGACTTCCCTCGAGCAGTACTTC
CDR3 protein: CASSQGGTSLEQYF

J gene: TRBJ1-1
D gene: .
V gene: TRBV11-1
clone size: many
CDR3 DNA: TGTGCCAGCAGCTACGGAGGAGGCGCTTTCTTT
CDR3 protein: CASSYGGGAFF

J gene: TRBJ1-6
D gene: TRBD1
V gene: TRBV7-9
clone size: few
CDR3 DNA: TGTGCCAGCAGCTTACGGGACAGGGGAAGGAATTCACCCCTCCACTTT
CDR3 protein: CASSLRDRGRNSPLHF

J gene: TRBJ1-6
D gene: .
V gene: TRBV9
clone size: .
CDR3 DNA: TGTGCCAGCAGCGTAGAGGGCTTCTGGAATTCACCCCTCCACTTT
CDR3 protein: CASSVEGFWNSPLHF

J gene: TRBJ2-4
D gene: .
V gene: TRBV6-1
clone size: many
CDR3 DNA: TGTGCCAGCGACCTATTCCACAGGGAGGGCGACATTCAGTACTTC
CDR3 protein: CASDLFHREGDIQYF

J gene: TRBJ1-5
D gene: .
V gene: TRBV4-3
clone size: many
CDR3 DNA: TGCGCCAGCAGCCAGACGCAGGCGAACCCCGGCAATCAGCCCCAGCATTTT
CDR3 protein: CASSQTQANPGNQPQHF

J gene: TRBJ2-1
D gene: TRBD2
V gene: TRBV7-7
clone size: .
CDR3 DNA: TGTGCTAGCAGCTCAGGCGGGAGTTCCTACAATGAGCAGTTCTTC
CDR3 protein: CASSSGGSSYNEQFF

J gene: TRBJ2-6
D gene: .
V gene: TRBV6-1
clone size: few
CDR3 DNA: TGTGCCAGCAGCCCTCTGGTATCGACTGGGGCCAACGTCCTGACTTTC
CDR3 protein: CASSPLVSTGANVLTF

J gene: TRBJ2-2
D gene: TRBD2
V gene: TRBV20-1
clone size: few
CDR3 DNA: TGCAGTGCTAGAGTGCACGGGACTAGCGGGAACACCGGGGAGCTGTTTTTT
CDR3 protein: CSARVHGTSGNTGELFF

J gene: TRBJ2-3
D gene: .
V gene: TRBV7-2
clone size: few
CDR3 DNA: TGTGCCAGCAGCTACGGAGGGCAGGAGCGGTATTTT
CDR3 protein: CASSYGGQERYF

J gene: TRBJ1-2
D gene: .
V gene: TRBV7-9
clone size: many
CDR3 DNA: TGTGCCAGCAGCTTAGCGACCGGGGATTTCTATGGCTACACCTTC
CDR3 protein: CASSLATGDFYGYTF